Following are 20 T cell receptor beta chains from one sample sequenced in a study of early T cells in non-severe SARS-CoV-2 infection. TCRdb used MiXCR to reprocess the 5' RACE reads, holding one entry per CDR3 protein. The table has about 60,000 distinct CDR3 sequences, just under 9% seen once; the top ten hold approximately 16%. The specimen sequenced was whole blood. The receptors stem from an adult who was a healthcare worker with PCR-confirmed SARS-CoV-2 infection or an uninfected control (not recorded which).

The chain uses TRBV29-1 and TRBJ2-1; D is undetermined. The germline V gene encodes CDR1 SQVTM and CDR2 ANQGSEA. The CDR3 extends over 11 amino acids. Trimming removed 8 bases at V and 6 bases at J, with 11 bases between. CDR3 in DNA: TGCAGCCCCGCGGTGGGCAATGAGCAGTTCTTC. Its protein is CSPAVGNEQFF.

In DNA, the CDR3 is TGTGCCAGCAGCTTAGAGGTGAACACTGAAGCTTTCTTT. This encodes CASSLEVNTEAFF. The V and J genes are TRBV13 and TRBJ1-1, with D unclear. The V end was cut by 1 base, the J end by 0 bases, with 3 bases between. CDR1 and CDR2 (germline): PRHDT, FYEKMQ (reference sequence). CDR3 size: 13 residues.

In this sample, this clonotype turned up many times. V and J are TRBV14 and TRBJ2-1; no clear D gene. The germline V and J ends were trimmed by 3 bases and 6 bases, with 9 bases remaining between them. The CDR3 totals 13 residues. Germline V CDR1 and CDR2: SGHDN, FVKESK. In nucleotides, the CDR3 is TGTGCCAGCAGCCATAATCCGATCAATGAGCAGTTCTTC. This codes for CASSHNPINEQFF.

Regarding this clonotype: Germline and junction disagree at one end, which may indicate a read error. The chain combines TRBV12-3 or TRBV12-4 with TRBJ2-2, with 7 bases lining up with TRBD2. The CDR3 consists of 16 residues. The CDR3 protein is CATSGIAGDYTGELFF. The CDR3 region has the DNA TGTGCCACCAGTGGAATTGCGGGAGACTACACCGGGGAGCTGTTTTTT.

The chain recombines TRBV27 with TRBJ2-5, with D unclear. With 9 bases removed from V and 5 bases from J, the gap between germline ends came to 10 bases. This CDR3 spans 11 amino acids. In germline, CDR1 is MNHEY, CDR2 SMNVEV (reference sequence). CDR3 DNA: TGTGCCAGAGCCGGCCTGGAGACCCAGTACTTC. Protein product: CARAGLETQYF.

Ten or more counts support this clonotype. The chain has TRBV9 and TRBJ1-1; D possibly corresponds to TRBD1 (5 bases). Trimming shortened V by 4 bases and J by 5 bases, and 18 bases separated the two germline ends. The CDR3 covers 15 residues. The germline gives CDR1 SGDLS, CDR2 YYNGEE. DNA of the CDR3: TGTGCCAGCAGCCCCTCCGGGGGGAGACGTACTGAAGCTTTCTTT. Translated, it gives CASSPSGGRRTEAFF.

The chain links TRBV2 to TRBJ1-1, with unresolved D. Trimming removed 7 bases at V and 0 bases at J, with 6 bases between. This CDR3 has 12 residues. Germline V gives CDR1 SNHLY, CDR2 FYNNEI. The CDR3 DNA reads TGTGCCAGCAAGCTCATGAACACTGAAGCTTTCTTT. This codes for CASKLMNTEAFF.

CDR3 amino acids: CASSENGQGWSTDTQYF. The CDR3 nucleotides are TGCGCCAGCAGTGAGAACGGACAGGGCTGGAGCACAGATACGCAGTATTTT. This sequence joins TRBV10-2 and TRBJ2-3, with 8 nucleotides matching TRBD1. The CDR3 covers 17 residues. J gave up 0 bases and V 2 bases, and 7 bases lay outside the gene matches. The V gene's germline CDR1 is WSHSY and CDR2 SAAADI.

A few counts support this clonotype. The chain combines TRBV4-2 with TRBJ1-5; D is unclear. CDR1 and CDR2 from the germline V gene are LGHNA and YNFKEQ. The V end lost 0 bases, the J end lost 6 bases, and 24 bases lay between the germline ends. The CDR3 spans 19 residues. CDR3 DNA: TGTGCCAGCAGCCAAGATAGGGAGGGTACTCCCCGGCGATTTCAGCCCCAGCATTTT. It yields the protein CASSQDREGTPRRFQPQHF.

This rearrangement joins TRBV29-1 to TRBJ2-7, with a weak D call TRBD1 (7 bases). The germline V and J ends were trimmed by 6 bases and 1 base, with 13 bases remaining between them. CDR3 length: 13 amino acids. Per the germline V gene, CDR1 is SQVTM and CDR2 is ANQGSEA. CDR3 amino acids: CSVRPGGSYEQYF. CDR3 coding DNA: TGCAGCGTGCGGCCAGGGGGGTCCTACGAGCAGTACTTC.

The chain recombines TRBV2 with TRBJ2-5, with TRBD1 as a possible D gene (6 bases). V lost 6 bases and J lost 5, with 13 bases in between. The CDR3 runs 13 residues. Per the germline V gene, CDR1 is SNHLY and CDR2 is FYNNEI. The CDR3 region is CASSGQPGETQYF. The CDR3 nucleotides are TGTGCCAGCAGCGGACAGCCCGGGGAGACCCAGTACTTC.

This clonotype occurred many times. V is TRBV14 and J is TRBJ1-3; D remains unclear. The V end lost 0 bases, the J end lost 0 bases, and 9 bases lay between the germline ends. Germline CDR1 reads SGHDN; CDR2 reads FVKESK. The length of the CDR3 is 16 residues. The CDR3 sequence: CASSQDLASSGNTIYF. Written as DNA, the CDR3 is TGTGCCAGCAGCCAAGATTTGGCAAGCTCTGGAAACACCATATATTTT.

Ten or more counts support this clonotype. The chain employs TRBV7-2 and TRBJ2-1; 9 nucleotides align to TRBD2. The ends lost 0 bases at V and 5 bases at J; junction bases unmatched: 5. The germline CDR1 and CDR2 sequences are SGHTA and FQGNSA. The CDR3 covers 16 residues. For the CDR3, the DNA is TGTGCCAGCAGCTTAGCGAGCGGGAGGACGGACAATGAGCAGTTCTTC. This translates into CASSLASGRTDNEQFF.

At least ten counts were recorded for this clonotype. The rearrangement links TRBV27 to TRBJ1-1; D not certain. Trimming stripped 6 bases from V and 3 bases from J, with 20 bases between. Germline CDR1 MNHEY, CDR2 SMNVEV (reference sequence). CDR3 length equals 16 residues. Written as DNA, the CDR3 is TGTGCCAGCAGACTCCTTGGGCCCGGGTTAGACACTGAAGCTTTCTTT. Protein product: CASRLLGPGLDTEAFF.

This clonotype was observed many times. This sequence joins TRBV29-1 and TRBJ2-1, with 8 bases that match TRBD2. Germline loops: CDR1 SQVTM, CDR2 ANQGSEA. CDR3 size: 15 residues. Trimming at V came to 7 bases and at J to 2 bases, leaving 10 bases not matched to a gene. Here the CDR3 reads CSAVLAEAAYNEQFF. The CDR3 nucleotides read TGCAGCGCCGTACTAGCGGAGGCTGCCTACAATGAGCAGTTCTTC.

This clonotype has ten or more counts. The J gene is TRBJ2-5, the V gene TRBV5-6; D tentatively reads TRBD1 or TRBD2 (5 bases each). Germline V gene data show CDR1 as SGHDT and CDR2 as YYEEEE. Trimming removed 6 bases from V and 4 bases from J, with 22 bases in between. CDR3 length: 16 amino acids. The chain's CDR3 is CASTRTQGTGRETQYF. The CDR3 nucleotides are TGTGCCAGCACCCGAACCCAGGGTACGGGGAGAGAGACCCAGTACTTC.

This clonotype was seen a few times. This chain joins TRBV12-3 or TRBV12-4 and TRBJ2-1, with 10 bases that match TRBD1. This CDR3 spans 15 amino acids. The V segment lost 2 bases and the J segment 5 bases; nucleotides outside the gene matches: 3. The CDR3 DNA is TGTGCCAGCAGTTTAAGGGACAGGGGTCACAATGAGCAGTTCTTC. Protein: CASSLRDRGHNEQFF.

A few counts support this clonotype. V usage is TRBV12-1 and J usage is TRBJ2-2; the D call in the table, TRBD2, was not verified against the DNA. TRBV12-1 is marked as a pseudogene. CDR3 length equals 16 residues. The CDR3 spells CASSPRLDPNTGELFF. CDR3 coding DNA: TGTGCCAGCAGCCCAAGACTAGATCCGAACACCGGGGAGCTGTTTTTT.

This clonotype has at least ten counts. This chain connects TRBV29-1 to TRBJ2-2; 8 bases fit TRBD2. Germline values: CDR1 SQVTM, CDR2 ANQGSEA. V lost 5 bases to trimming and J lost 5 bases; unmatched junction nucleotides: 13. CDR3 size: 16 residues. DNA of the CDR3: TGCAGCGTTACCGGGGGAGCGGGAGAGAAGACCGGGGAGCTGTTTTTT. It is translated as CSVTGGAGEKTGELFF.

This clonotype showed up many times. The chain joins TRBV5-1 to TRBJ1-4, with TRBD1 as a possible D gene (5 bases). Deletions cut 0 bases from V and 5 bases from J, with 8 bases between. CDR3 length: 14 residues. Germline values: CDR1 SGHRS, CDR2 YFSETQ. The CDR3 protein is CASSLVGGNEKLFF. CDR3 DNA: TGCGCCAGCAGCTTGGTGGGGGGAAATGAAAAACTGTTTTTT.